Each of the 15 T cell receptor beta chains below was sequenced from the same sample in a study of vaccination and CD4 T cells after COVID-19. These TCRs are of unknown antigen specificity. Sequence data for DNA of cultured CD4+ T cells were generated by the Oncomine TCR Beta short-read assay. One entry per CDR3 protein, called by TCRdb with MiXCR from the PCR reads. The data hold some 15,000 distinct CDR3 sequences, with around a third observed a single time. Treatment denoted: approximately 10-day PBMC culture with coronavirus spike peptide pools or control peptides (ViraFEST assay). The source material was cultured CD4+ T cells from blood. These receptor sequences come from a human donor with COVID-19.

This rearrangement joins TRBV25-1 to TRBJ2-2, with 7 bases that match TRBD1. Germline loops: CDR1 MGHDK, CDR2 SYGVNS. This CDR3 is built from 16 residues. V gave up 2 bases and J gave up 5 bases; unmatched junction bases: 8. CDR3 region: CASSERKTGRTGELFF. The CDR3 nucleotides read TGTGCCAGCAGTGAACGCAAGACAGGGAGAACCGGGGAGCTGTTTTTT.

This clonotype has only one observation. The gene calls are TRBV5-4 and TRBJ1-5; D gene uncertain. The germline gives CDR1 SGHNT, CDR2 YYREEE (reference sequence). V was cut by 4 bases and J by 3 bases, with 5 bases left in between. The CDR3 runs to 12 residues. CDR3: CASSNDNQPQHF. CDR3 sequence (DNA): TGTGCCAGCAGCAACGACAATCAGCCCCAGCATTTT.

This chain connects TRBV7-2 to TRBJ1-3; TRBD1 aligns across 9 bases. Losses at the gene ends were 3 bases for V and 12 bases for J; bases not matched to a gene: 12. The CDR3 spans 15 residues. CDR1 is SGHTA and CDR2 is FQGNSA in the germline V gene. Here the CDR3 reads CASSLGMGQGDHIYF. The CDR3 DNA reads as TGTGCCAGCAGCTTGGGGATGGGACAGGGCGATCACATATATTTT.

As DNA, the CDR3 is TGTGCCAGCAGCCAAGAAGGGACAGGGGGGAATGAAAAACTGTTTTTT. As protein: CASSQEGTGGNEKLFF. The V call is TRBV4-2, the J call TRBJ1-4; 11 bases map to TRBD1. The CDR3 consists of 16 residues. V lost 0 bases, J lost 5 bases, and 2 bases stayed unmatched. Germline V gene lookup returns CDR1 LGHNA and CDR2 YNFKEQ.

The genes are TRBV5-4 and TRBJ2-1; 8 bases fit TRBD2. Looked up from germline, CDR1 is SGHNT and CDR2 is YYREEE (reference sequence). The V gene end was trimmed by 7 bases and the J gene end by 6 bases; junction bases not matched to a gene: 6. The CDR3 has 13 amino acids. As DNA, the CDR3 is TGTGCCAGCCGGGAGGGCAACGCCAATGAGCAGTTCTTC. This encodes CASREGNANEQFF.

This chain links TRBV20-1 with TRBJ1-5; D remains ambiguous. Germline V gene data show CDR1 as DFQATT and CDR2 as SNEGSKA (reference sequence). Trimming cost V 0 bases and J 2 bases, with 5 bases left between them. This CDR3 has 13 residues. The CDR3 DNA sequence: TGCAGTGCTAGAGAGGGCGGCAATCAGCCCCAGCATTTT. It encodes CSAREGGNQPQHF.

In this sample, this clonotype turned up a few times. The V and J genes are TRBV11-3 and TRBJ2-5; D is ambiguous. Germline CDR1 is SGHNT and CDR2 is YENEEA. Trimming took 2 bases from V and 4 from J, leaving 8 bases between them. This CDR3 is built from 13 residues. The chain's CDR3 is CASSLRIGETQYF. CDR3 nucleotides: TGTGCCAGCAGCTTACGAATCGGAGAGACCCAGTACTTC.

The V and J genes are TRBV6-2 or TRBV6-3 and TRBJ2-1; 11 nucleotides line up with TRBD2. V gave up 7 bases and J gave up 3 bases; unmatched junction bases: 8. Germline V gene lookup returns CDR1 MNHEY and CDR2 SVGEGT. The CDR3 totals 16 residues. DNA for the CDR3: TGTGCCAGCAACAAGCTAGCGGGGGGCTTCTACAATGAGCAGTTCTTC. The encoded protein is CASNKLAGGFYNEQFF.

This clonotype has a handful of counts. The rearrangement uses TRBV6-1 and TRBJ2-5; D tentatively fits TRBD1 or TRBD2 (5 bases each). Judging by the DNA end, TRBJ2-7 fits better; the J call may be wrong. The CDR3 runs to 15 residues. CDR1 is MNHNS, CDR2 SASEGT, per germline. DNA of the CDR3: TGTGCCAGCAGCGGACTCGGGGCTACTGGGTACGAGCAGTACTTC. Translation gives CASSGLGATGYEQYF.

The rearrangement uses TRBV5-3 and TRBJ1-5, with a possible D match to TRBD1 (5 bases). TRBV5-3 is noted as an ORF with a role that remains uncertain. The CDR3 contains 18 residues. V was shortened by 4 bases and J by 1 base, with 21 bases between the two germline ends. The CDR3 loop is CARSLTGPLFLSNQPQHF. CDR3 coding DNA: TGTGCCAGAAGCCTTACGGGACCCCTGTTTTTGAGCAATCAGCCCCAGCATTTT.

In DNA, the CDR3 is TGTGCCAGCAGCTATAGTGGGGCTAAAGCTTTCTTT. Encoded protein: CASSYSGAKAFF. This rearrangement joins TRBV7-9 to TRBJ1-1; tentatively, D is TRBD1 (5 bases). Trimming removed 4 bases at V and 9 bases at J, with 12 bases between. The CDR3 spans 12 residues. Germline CDR1 reads SEHNR; CDR2 reads FQNEAQ (reference sequence).

In this sample, this clonotype turned up once. The CDR3 here is CASSVASVTDTQYF. In nucleotides, the CDR3 is TGTGCCAGCAGCGTAGCTTCAGTTACAGATACGCAGTATTTT. This sequence joins TRBV9 and TRBJ2-3; D is undetermined. The germline gives CDR1 SGDLS, CDR2 YYNGEE. The V end was cut by 0 bases, the J end by 3 bases, with 8 bases between. The CDR3 consists of 14 residues.

This clonotype showed up just a few times. V is TRBV15 and J is TRBJ2-1; unclear D gene. Per germline, CDR1 LNHNV and CDR2 YYDKDF (reference sequence). The V end lost 0 bases, the J end lost 6 bases, and 9 bases lay between the germline ends. This CDR3 spans 14 amino acids. The chain's CDR3 is CATSREGRTNEQFF. In DNA form, the CDR3 reads TGTGCCACCAGCAGAGAAGGCAGAACCAATGAGCAGTTCTTC. Using reference TRBV15 and TRBJ2-1 for the parts outside the CDR3, the full variable domain is DAMVIQNPRYQVTQFGKPVTLSCSQTLNHNVMYWYQQKSSQAPKLLFHYYDKDFNNEADTPDNFQSRRPNTSFCFLDIRSPGLGDTAMYLCATSREGRTNEQFFGPGTRLTVL.

The chain has TRBV19 and TRBJ1-6, with TRBD1 matching over 9 bases. Germline trimming cut 5 bases from V and 6 bases from J; bases unmatched to any gene: 5. The CDR3 consists of 15 residues. CDR1 and CDR2 from the germline V gene are LNHDA and SQIVND (reference sequence). The CDR3 here is CASSPGQGVNSPLHF. The CDR3 DNA follows: TGTGCCAGTAGTCCGGGACAGGGTGTTAATTCACCCCTCCACTTT.

The rearrangement links TRBV10-2 to TRBJ1-5; D is unclear. Germline V gives CDR1 WSHSY, CDR2 SAAADI. Trimming cost V 2 bases and J 2 bases, with 10 bases left between them. There are 15 residues in the CDR3. The CDR3 spells CASSERRMGNQPQHF. As DNA, the CDR3 is TGCGCCAGCAGTGAGCGCCGGATGGGCAATCAGCCCCAGCATTTT.